This record concerns one TCR beta chain sequence. This clonotype was counted at least ten times. Its antigen is still unknown. No base-level quality is on record; no much larger clone is a single base apart. Library generation was performed with multiplex PCR. These reads were obtained on an Illumina HiSeq 4000. To build TCR beta libraries, CDR3 regions were amplified by Arm-PCR using iRepertoire HTBI primers. PCR products were gel purified before sequencing. Concerning the study's data processing: A total of some 60 TRBV and about 13 TRBJ segments were identified across samples and were used for gene usage analysis of CDR3 amino acid clonotypes. COPE and FqMerger were used to merge the filtered high-quality paired reads into contigs. Contigs were aligned with BLAST to IMGT TRBV, TRBD and TRBJ reference genes, and CDR3 was defined per IMGT. Clonotypes above 0.1% frequency were classified as highly expanded clones. Shannon entropy served as the measure of repertoire diversity, while the Gini coefficient captured V-J evenness. A clonotype found in more than one individual was treated as public. TCRdb reprocessing: public reads trimmed at Q25 with fastp, clones called with MiXCR, in-frame beta chains kept. Rows merge per CDR3 protein into single entries with the most common DNA and genes. TCRdb's processing, not the authors', yielded these V and J calls. This sample comprises about 540,000 distinct CDR3 sequences, roughly 12% of them detected only once. The ten largest make up 8% to 10% of the sample.

The sample belongs to a study of regulatory T cells in long-lasting Graves disease (dated by TCRdb to the early 2020s). For context, the study as a whole: Antithyroid drugs had been taken for less than 3 months by newly diagnosed Graves' disease patients. TCR sequencing covered about 13 persistent and around 20 newly diagnosed Graves' disease patients, 33 samples in total. The study took place in China and was registered as a clinical trial. Peripheral blood TCR sequencing and RNA sequencing compared persistent Graves' disease patients with newly diagnosed Graves' disease patients.

The sample's time point label is to be understood as: newly diagnosed GD, antithyroid drugs for less than 3 months. For both TCR sequencing and RNA sequencing, RNA was extracted from PBMCs in TRIzol. Graves' disease was diagnosed according to American Thyroid Association guidelines. Patients for the study were recruited at an endocrinology department in Xi'an, China. Each patient gave about 9.1 milliliters of peripheral blood, collected in an EDTA anticoagulant tube. Ficoll Paque Plus density gradient separation was used to isolate PBMCs, and no additional T cell sorting was done. An Agilent 2100 Bioanalyzer and agarose gel were used to assess RNA quality, and a NanoDrop 2000 was used to measure RNA concentration. The germline V gene (reference sequence) sets CDR1 to LGHDT and CDR2 to YNNKEL. Counted from cysteine to phenylalanine, this CDR3 has 14 amino acids. Only CDR3 DNA is held: 42 bases, read in frame from base 1. V is cut by 4 bases and J by 2 bases, and the space between the germline ends is 10 bases.

Results and caveats for the whole study, not just this receptor: Sequencing and analysis were limited to the TCR beta chain. A larger number of public clonotypes was shared among persistent patients (fewer than 3,000) than among newly diagnosed patients (roughly 1,000). Because the primary lesion, thyroid tissue, could not be accessed, the study looked at peripheral blood alone. Persistent disease showed preferential use of TRBV28, TRBJ1-2 and TRBJ2-5, whereas newly diagnosed disease favored TRBV20-1 and TRBJ2-1. Persistent Graves' disease patients showed lower TCR Shannon entropy and fewer highly expanded clones than newly diagnosed patients, suggesting clonal expansion. As a limitation, the authors acknowledged that the small sample size may reduce accuracy.

These same records also appear under a second study, on T cells in Graves' hyperthyroidism and ophthalmopathy. From the second report: Stable Graves' hyperthyroidism was defined as the absence of progression to ophthalmopathy over 18 months of follow-up. The hyperthyroidism patients were between 18 and 65 years old and newly diagnosed, with a disease duration of less than 2 months. The study excluded patients with uncontrolled infections, other autoimmune diseases, pregnancy or lactation. Diagnoses were established on the basis of clinical symptoms, serum thyroxine and TRAb, thyroid ultrasound, and orbital computed tomography. A first-round RT-PCR of the TCR CDR3 used the HTBI primer set with the Qiagen OneStep RT-PCR kit. Most expanded thyroid clonotypes (frequency above 0.001) were also detected in blood, suggesting blood repertoires may reflect thyroid immune responses. A 13 V-J signature model separated ophthalmopathy from stable hyperthyroidism, with 87.88% sensitivity and approximately 81% specificity in cross-validation and 80%/75% in testing. In validation, the model predicted progression to ophthalmopathy with just under 71% sensitivity and around 72% specificity, a median of 6.5 months before onset. TCR V-J signatures able to tell the groups apart were searched for in a discovery cohort of 90 to 100 patients, of whom about 40 had Graves' ophthalmopathy and 57 had stable Graves' hyperthyroidism. Prospective prediction of ophthalmopathy was tested in an independent validation cohort of 18 to 20 hyperthyroidism patients and approximately 17 patients who later progressed to ophthalmopathy. For training and testing, the roughly 97 patients in the discovery cohort were randomly divided in a 7:3 ratio. In addition, the study compared T-cell repertoires in thyroid tissue and in blood from roughly 6 Graves' hyperthyroidism patients. After sampling, hyperthyroidism patients received methimazole starting at 30 mg daily, and ophthalmopathy patients received high-dose intravenous methylprednisolone. Libraries were constructed in a second round of multiplex PCR, after which size selection and purification were carried out. The libraries were sequenced on an Illumina HiSeq2000 using paired-end 100 bp reads. Raw data were processed with SOAPnuke, discarding reads with adapters, uncalled bases, mean Phred below 15, or no exact constant-primer or identifier match. High-quality paired reads were merged with COPE v1.2.5, and unique nucleotide sequences were defined as clonotypes. MiTCR v1.1 was used to align the clonotypes against IMGT TRBV, TRBD and TRBJ reference segments. Analysis was restricted to V-J combinations with a frequency above 0.0001, which covered 99.2% of repertoires. The TCS score was defined as the ratio of F50 (clonal expansion) to E x V (chaos), calculated using BLOSUM62-based TCRdist between CDR3 peptides within each V-J. Welch's t-statistics and random forest reduced around 520 V-J features to 10 to 15, which were used in a naive Bayes classifier (R e1071). Sample size was not statistically predetermined, and investigators were not blinded to group allocation. The paper reports TCR Vbeta CDR3 sequencing of 135 peripheral blood samples: around 41 ophthalmopathy, roughly 80 hyperthyroidism and 17 progressor patients.

The V gene is TRBV3-1 and the J gene is TRBJ2-3, with the D segment possibly TRBD1 or TRBD2, each aligning over 5 bases. The receptor's source is a man aged 30 to 39 with Graves disease. Donor details come from another sample of the same person, matched by shared clones. The specimen comprised peripheral blood mononuclear cells (PBMCs), sampled at new diagnosis, from a patient treated with antithyroid drugs. CDR3 protein: CASSPSGPTDTQYF. The nucleotide sequence reads as follows: TGTGCCAGCAGCCCGTCGGGACCCACAGATACGCAGTATTTT.